The present TCR beta chain was sequenced within a study of Graves' ophthalmopathy and Graves' hyperthyroidism. Germline CDR1 is ENHRY and CDR2 is SYGVKD. This CDR3 has 14 residues. V shed 1 base, J shed 7 bases, and the junction held 5 bases outside the gene matches. RNA transcripts were the template, and TCR beta CDR3 regions were amplified from them. RT-PCR in the first round used HTBI primers; a second-round multiplex PCR followed. Via MiXCR, TCRdb re-called the multiplex PCR reads, giving one row per CDR3 protein. Seen here are 600,000 to 650,000 distinct CDR3 sequences, 22% observed once, and the top ten hold approximately 7.7%. The study excluded patients with other autoimmune diseases, uncontrolled infections, pregnancy or lactation. Thyroid ultrasound, orbital computed tomography, TRAb, serum thyroxine and clinical symptoms formed the basis of diagnosis. This clonotype has ten or more counts.

The sequenced sample consisted of peripheral blood. The clonotype originates from a woman aged 18-29 years with stable Graves' hyperthyroidism. Some clones in this sample may be carry-over from other donors' samples. The V call is TRBV10-3, the J call TRBJ2-7; 9 bases fit TRBD1. The CDR3 DNA is TGTGCCATCAGTGAGTTGGACAGGGGTAGGGAGCAGTACTTC. Its translation: CAISELDRGREQYF.